The 19 T cell receptor beta chains below were found in one sample sequenced in a study of T cells in Graves' hyperthyroidism and ophthalmopathy. RNA transcripts served as the template for amplifying TCR beta CDR3 regions. A first-round RT-PCR of the TCR CDR3 used the HTBI primer set. TCRdb recomputed calls from the multiplex PCR reads with MiXCR, one row per CDR3 protein. The table has about 380,000 distinct CDR3 sequences, around 14% seen once; the top ten hold 9.5% to 11%. Sequenced sample: blood. Source of these receptors: a woman aged 60 to 75 with Graves' hyperthyroidism.

The J gene is TRBJ1-2, the V gene TRBV20-1, with 12 bases lining up with TRBD1. This CDR3 has 16 residues. CDR1 is DFQATT and CDR2 is SNEGSKA in the germline V gene (reference sequence). V gave up 4 bases and J gave up 5 bases; unmatched junction bases: 11. The CDR3 coding sequence is TGCAGTGCTATAGTCGGGACAGGGGGCGAACCGTATGGCTACACCTTC. This codes for CSAIVGTGGEPYGYTF.

The CDR3 region has the DNA TGTGCCAGCAGTGAAAAACCTCATAGCAATCAGCCCCAGCATTTT. Its translation is CASSEKPHSNQPQHF. The chain employs TRBV6-1 and TRBJ1-5; D gene uncertain. The CDR3 is made up of 15 amino acids. Deletions cut 2 bases from V and 0 bases from J, with 8 bases between. Germline assignment: CDR1 MNHNS and CDR2 SASEGT.

V and J are TRBV7-9 and TRBJ2-7; D may match TRBD1 or TRBD2 (5 bases each). This CDR3 comprises 14 residues. Germline V gene sequence: CDR1 SEHNR, CDR2 FQNEAQ (reference sequence). Deletions cut 5 bases from V and 4 bases from J, with 15 bases between. The CDR3 sequence is CASSRDGPVYEQYF. The CDR3 coding sequence is TGTGCCAGCAGCCGGGACGGGCCTGTTTACGAGCAGTACTTC. The full variable domain, its missing parts supplied by reference TRBV7-9 and TRBJ2-7, is DTGVSQNPRHKITKRGQNVTFRCDPISEHNRLYWYRQTLGQGPEFLTYFQNEAQLEKSRLLSDRFSAERPKGSFSTLEIQRTEQGDSAMYLCASSRDGPVYEQYFGPGTRLTVT.

This clonotype was detected many times. The chain links TRBV11-2 to TRBJ1-1, with a weak D call TRBD1 (5 bases). This CDR3 has 13 amino acids. Trimming stripped 3 bases from V and 7 bases from J, with 12 bases between. The germline gives CDR1 SGHAT, CDR2 FQNNGV. The chain's CDR3 is CASSFIRDGEAFF. CDR3 sequence (DNA): TGTGCCAGCAGCTTTATCCGGGACGGTGAAGCTTTCTTT.

The chain carries TRBV11-2 and TRBJ2-3, with D possibly matching TRBD1 (6 bases). Trimming shortened V by 1 base and J by 2 bases, and 10 bases separated the two germline ends. The CDR3 covers 15 residues. Germline V lookup: CDR1 SGHAT, CDR2 FQNNGV. CDR3 in DNA: TGTGCCAGCAGCTTAGCCGGACAGACCACAGATACGCAGTATTTT. Translated, it gives CASSLAGQTTDTQYF.

This clonotype has a count of ten or more. The chain uses TRBV27 and TRBJ2-5, with 9 bases that match TRBD2. The germline V gene encodes CDR1 MNHEY and CDR2 SMNVEV (reference sequence). The CDR3 is 16 residues long. The V and J ends lost 5 bases and 2 bases, in that order; junction bases with no gene match: 9. CDR3 region: CASSPQRGREQETQYF. CDR3 in DNA: TGTGCCAGCAGTCCCCAGCGCGGGAGGGAGCAAGAGACCCAGTACTTC.

V and J are TRBV15 and TRBJ2-3; D tentatively reads TRBD1 or TRBD2 (5 bases each). Trimming removed 3 bases from V and 0 bases from J, with 7 bases in between. Germline CDR1 reads LNHNV; CDR2 reads YYDKDF (reference sequence). This CDR3 is 14 amino acids long. This CDR3 is CATSSGASTDTQYF. CDR3 bases: TGTGCCACCAGCAGCGGGGCCAGCACAGATACGCAGTATTTT. Supplemented by reference TRBV15 and TRBJ2-3, the full variable domain reads DAMVIQNPRYQVTQFGKPVTLSCSQTLNHNVMYWYQQKSSQAPKLLFHYYDKDFNNEADTPDNFQSRRPNTSFCFLDIRSPGLGDTAMYLCATSSGASTDTQYFGPGTRLTVL.

This clonotype was counted ten times or more. This chain connects TRBV15 to TRBJ2-3, with D possibly called TRBD1 or TRBD2 (5 bases each). This CDR3 comprises 15 residues. Trimming took 1 base from V and 2 from J, leaving 10 bases between them. Germline V gene lookup returns CDR1 LNHNV and CDR2 YYDKDF (reference sequence). The CDR3 nucleotides read TGTGCCACCAGCAGAGGGGGACCATCCACAGATACGCAGTATTTT. Translation: CATSRGGPSTDTQYF.

Many counts were recorded for this clonotype. V and J are TRBV2 and TRBJ2-3, with 10 nucleotides matching TRBD2. From germline, CDR1 is SNHLY and CDR2 FYNNEI. The CDR3 runs to 16 residues. With 9 bases clipped from V and 1 base from J, the junction kept 10 bases outside the gene matches. As DNA, the CDR3 is TGTGCCAGGCAGCTAGCGGGAGTGGGTGGCACAGATACGCAGTATTTT. The encoded protein is CARQLAGVGGTDTQYF.

This clonotype was recorded many times. In DNA form, the CDR3 reads TGTGCCAGCAGCTTAGGGACACACACAGATACGCAGTATTTT. It encodes CASSLGTHTDTQYF. This chain joins TRBV7-9 and TRBJ2-3; maybe TRBD1 (5 bases). The CDR3 spans 14 residues. Germline V CDR1 and CDR2: SEHNR, FQNEAQ (reference sequence). Trimming removed 1 base at V and 2 bases at J, with 7 bases between.

The chain employs TRBV5-6 and TRBJ2-1, with a tentative D call TRBD2 (5 bases). CDR1 SGHDT and CDR2 YYEEEE come from the germline V gene. This CDR3 spans 15 amino acids. Deletions cut 2 bases from V and 8 bases from J, with 17 bases between. The CDR3 DNA sequence: TGTGCCAGCAGCTTAGGAGGCCCGGAGGTCCATGAGCAGTTCTTC. This translates into CASSLGGPEVHEQFF.

This clonotype was detected many times. This chain connects TRBV7-8 to TRBJ2-3, with D unresolved. The CDR3 is 16 residues long. The ends were cut back, 4 bases at V and 2 bases at J, with 16 bases in the middle. Germline V CDR1 and CDR2: SGHVS, FQNEAQ. The CDR3 sequence: CASSSPTLAYTDTQYF. CDR3 nucleotides: TGTGCCAGCAGCTCACCTACTCTCGCTTACACAGATACGCAGTATTTT.

This clonotype has a handful of counts. The chain employs TRBV7-2 and TRBJ1-3, with D perhaps TRBD1 (6 bases). Germline CDR1 SGHTA, CDR2 FQGNSA. The CDR3 loop spans 15 amino acids. Trimming took off 5 bases at V and 0 bases at J, with 11 bases between the two ends. The CDR3 bases are TGTGCCAGCAGCCCAGGAGGGGGCTCTGGAAACACCATATATTTT. Translating gives CASSPGGGSGNTIYF.

This clonotype occurred many times. The chain combines TRBV11-3 with TRBJ2-3; D is unclear. The germline gives CDR1 SGHNT, CDR2 YENEEA. V was shortened by 5 bases and J by 2 bases, with 20 bases between the two germline ends. This CDR3 comprises 17 residues. CDR3 sequence reads: CASSQTFSYSFTDTQYF. CDR3 coding DNA: TGTGCCAGCAGCCAAACTTTTTCTTACTCCTTCACAGATACGCAGTATTTT.

There are a few counts of this clonotype. The J gene is TRBJ2-1, the V gene TRBV19; 8 bases line up with TRBD2. The CDR3 spans 16 residues. Germline V gene sequence: CDR1 LNHDA, CDR2 SQIVND (reference sequence). The V and J ends lost 6 bases and 3 bases, in that order; junction bases with no gene match: 10. The CDR3 DNA reads TGTGCCAGTAGGAGACAAGCGGGAGCCAACTACAATGAGCAGTTCTTC. Protein product: CASRRQAGANYNEQFF.

The V and J genes are TRBV9 and TRBJ2-1; 15 nucleotides align to TRBD2. Germline assignment: CDR1 SGDLS and CDR2 YYNGEE. The CDR3 contains 18 residues. J lost 0 bases, V lost 4 bases, and 5 bases had no gene match. The DNA for the CDR3 is TGTGCCAGCAGCCCCGGACTAGCGGGAGGGAGCTCCTACAATGAGCAGTTCTTC. This encodes CASSPGLAGGSSYNEQFF.

This clonotype was counted between two and nine times. The rearrangement uses TRBV20-1 and TRBJ2-1; 9 positions match TRBD2. After removal of 6 bases from V and 2 bases from J, the junction contained 5 bases not matched to a gene. The CDR3 is 14 amino acids. In germline, CDR1 is DFQATT, CDR2 SNEGSKA (reference sequence). CDR3 region: CSAELAGTYNEQFF. The CDR3 nucleotides are TGCAGTGCGGAACTAGCGGGTACCTACAATGAGCAGTTCTTC.

As to this clonotype: At one boundary the junction diverges from the germline segment, which might be a read error. The chain carries TRBV7-3 and TRBJ2-1; no clear D gene. The CDR3 consists of 12 residues. In germline, CDR1 is SGHTA, CDR2 FQGTGA. The CDR3 coding sequence is TGTGCCAGCAGCTCCGCTCACAATGAGCAGTCCTTC. Its translation: CASSSAHNEQSF. Supplemented by reference TRBV7-3 and TRBJ2-1, the full variable domain reads GAGVSQTPSNKVTEKGKYVELRCDPISGHTALYWYRQSLGQGPEFLIYFQGTGAADDSGLPNDRFFAVRPEGSVSTLKIQRTERGDSAVYLCASSSAHNEQSFGPGTRLTVL.

This clonotype was detected only a few times. This sequence joins TRBV19 and TRBJ2-6, with a possible D match to TRBD1 (5 bases). Germline V gene sequence: CDR1 LNHDA, CDR2 SQIVND (reference sequence). The CDR3 is made up of 17 amino acids. Trimming took off 4 bases at V and 0 bases at J, with 13 bases between the two ends. The CDR3 DNA reads as TGTGCCAGTAGTAGAGACAGAGGAGACTCTGGGGCCAACGTCCTGACTTTC. Residues: CASSRDRGDSGANVLTF.